The 3 T cell receptor beta chains below come from one sample, sequenced in a study of blood T cell repertoires in COVID-19 (dated by TCRdb to the early 2020s). Libraries were constructed by the immunoSEQ multiplex PCR assay. Here the immuneACCESS table is served through TCRdb, limited to in-frame sequences with V and J called. Missing clones are a known gap in these copies; in checked studies unresolved V genes cover under half, and the rest lacks a known reason. The sample table holds hundreds of thousands of clones, of which around 87% were seen once. About 1% of the sample rests with the top ten. Sequencing input: PBMCs or T cells enriched from blood (not recorded which). These receptors were obtained from a man younger than 35 who had recovered from COVID-19.

The rearrangement uses TRBV28 and TRBJ1-5; D unclear. V was pared by 5 bases and J by 7 bases, with 6 bases between. CDR3 length equals 11 residues. Per germline, CDR1 MDHEN and CDR2 SYDVKM. For the CDR3, the DNA is TGTGCCAGCAGTGCACAGCAGCCCCAGCATTTT. This encodes CASSAQQPQHF. Based on the CDR3 plus reference TRBV28 and TRBJ1-5, the full variable domain is DVKVTQSSRYLVKRTGEKVFLECVQDMDHENMFWYRQDPGLGLRLIYFSYDVKMKEKGDIPEGYSVSREKKERFSLILESASTNQTSMYLCASSAQQPQHFGDGTRLSIL.

This clone was detected once. The rearrangement links TRBV7-3 to TRBJ2-3; TRBD2 matches 9 bases. Unmatched junction bases numbered 11, after V lost 4 bases and J lost 0 bases. The germline V gene encodes CDR1 SGHTA and CDR2 FQGTGA. The CDR3 is 18 amino acids. CDR3 DNA: TGTGCCAGCAGCTCCCTAAGCGGGGGGAGAACTAGCACAGATACGCAGTATTTT. Its translation: CASSSLSGGRTSTDTQYF. The full variable domain, with the rest looked up from reference TRBV7-3 and TRBJ2-3, is GAGVSQTPSNKVTEKGKYVELRCDPISGHTALYWYRQSLGQGPEFLIYFQGTGAADDSGLPNDRFFAVRPEGSVSTLKIQRTERGDSAVYLCASSSLSGGRTSTDTQYFGPGTRLTVL.

The chain links TRBV6-4 to TRBJ2-1; perhaps TRBD1 as D (6 bases). The CDR3 has 14 residues. Between the trimmed V and J ends, which lost 4 bases and 6 bases, there was a span of 13 bases. The V gene's germline CDR1 is MRHNA and CDR2 SNTAGT. In DNA, the CDR3 is TGTGCCAGCAGTGTACAGGGATATAGCAATGAGCAGTTCTTC. This sequence encodes CASSVQGYSNEQFF.